Below, 8 T cell receptor beta chains from the same sample are listed, as sequenced in a study of T-cell reconstitution after alpha-beta-depleted transplantation in children. During its preparation, the TCRbeta library received unique molecular identifiers. MiXCR, applied by TCRdb to the PCR reads, yields one record per CDR3 protein. The repertoire holds about 500,000 distinct CDR3 sequences, more than 9.5% seen once, with 14% in the top ten. The specimen comprised PBMCs, mostly from graft donor cells, sampled 180 days after TCRalphabeta/CD19-depleted stem cell transplant. The receptors here all came from a female patient aged 2-10 years who had a stem cell transplant for aplastic anemia, so the T cells may come from the graft donor.

This clonotype showed up just a few times. V usage is TRBV5-1 and J usage is TRBJ2-1; TRBD1 aligns across 12 bases. There are 14 residues in the CDR3. Germline CDR1 is SGHRS and CDR2 is YFSETQ. The trim removed 4 bases at V and 7 bases at J, leaving 3 bases unmatched. The CDR3 here is CASSLGQGANEQFF. The CDR3 DNA reads TGCGCCAGCAGCCTGGGACAGGGGGCTAATGAGCAGTTCTTC.

This clonotype turned up a few times. The chain is built from TRBV5-1 and TRBJ2-5, with D possibly being TRBD1 or TRBD2 (6 bases each). The germline V and J ends were trimmed by 5 bases and 5 bases, with 16 bases remaining between them. The germline V gene encodes CDR1 SGHRS and CDR2 YFSETQ. The CDR3 loop spans 14 amino acids. CDR3 sequence reads: CASRRYGGAETQYF. The CDR3 DNA reads TGCGCCAGCAGGAGGTACGGGGGCGCCGAGACCCAGTACTTC.

This clonotype was counted between two and nine times. This chain uses TRBV12-3 or TRBV12-4 with TRBJ1-1; 7 nucleotides agree with TRBD1. The V segment lost 6 bases and the J segment 4 bases; nucleotides outside the gene matches: 14. This CDR3 comprises 16 residues. CDR3: CASSSLARTGRTEAFF. The DNA of the CDR3 is TGTGCCAGCAGCTCCTTAGCCCGGACAGGCCGCACTGAAGCTTTCTTT.

The chain couples TRBV11-1 to TRBJ2-5; 7 positions match TRBD1. The CDR3 is 13 residues long. Germline CDR1 reads SGHAT; CDR2 reads FQDESV (reference sequence). The junction had 6 bases not matched to a gene; V was cut back by 5 bases and J by 6 bases. The CDR3 coding sequence is TGTGCCAGCAGCCCCGACAGGGAAAAGACCCAGTACTTC. It specifies CASSPDREKTQYF. Based on the CDR3 plus reference TRBV11-1 and TRBJ2-5, the full variable domain is EAEVAQSPRYKITEKSQAVAFWCDPISGHATLYWYRQILGQGPELLVQFQDESVVDDSQLPKDRFSAERLKGVDSTLKIQPAELGDSAMYLCASSPDREKTQYFGPGTRLLVL.

As concerns this clonotype: Given a much more abundant clone one base away, this may be a read error. The chain has TRBV15 and TRBJ1-2; TRBD1 is a possible D gene (5 bases). The CDR3 consists of 15 residues. Germline V gene data show CDR1 as LNHNV and CDR2 as YYDKDF (reference sequence). The CDR3 nucleotides read TGTGCCACCAGCAGAGATCAGGCAGGGAGCCATGGCCACACCTTC. This gives the protein CATSRDQAGSHGHTF.

The rearrangement links TRBV6-5 to TRBJ1-4; weak D call: TRBD1 (5 bases). Trimming left V 2 bases short and J 5 bases short, with 9 bases between. The CDR3 totals 14 residues. The V gene's germline CDR1 is MNHEY and CDR2 SVGAGI. Here the CDR3 reads CASSYRGSNEKLFF. The CDR3 coding sequence is TGTGCCAGCAGTTACAGGGGAAGCAATGAAAAACTGTTTTTT.

This clonotype came up a few times. V and J are TRBV20-1 and TRBJ2-5; D ambiguous. V was shortened by 2 bases and J by 0 bases, with 13 bases between the two germline ends. CDR1 and CDR2 from the germline V gene are DFQATT and SNEGSKA (reference sequence). The CDR3 totals 15 residues. CDR3 DNA sequence: TGCAGTGCTAGACCACCTACACAGTACCAAGAGACCCAGTACTTC. It encodes CSARPPTQYQETQYF.

This clonotype was seen a few times. The rearrangement joins TRBV6-2 or TRBV6-3 to TRBJ2-5, with D tentatively TRBD1 or TRBD2 (5 bases each). V was pared by 8 bases and J by 4 bases, with 14 bases between. Germline V lookup: CDR1 MNHEY, CDR2 SVGEGT. CDR3 size: 13 residues. CDR3 DNA sequence: TGTGCCAGCGAGGGCTACGGGGCAGAGACCCAGTACTTC. This encodes CASEGYGAETQYF.